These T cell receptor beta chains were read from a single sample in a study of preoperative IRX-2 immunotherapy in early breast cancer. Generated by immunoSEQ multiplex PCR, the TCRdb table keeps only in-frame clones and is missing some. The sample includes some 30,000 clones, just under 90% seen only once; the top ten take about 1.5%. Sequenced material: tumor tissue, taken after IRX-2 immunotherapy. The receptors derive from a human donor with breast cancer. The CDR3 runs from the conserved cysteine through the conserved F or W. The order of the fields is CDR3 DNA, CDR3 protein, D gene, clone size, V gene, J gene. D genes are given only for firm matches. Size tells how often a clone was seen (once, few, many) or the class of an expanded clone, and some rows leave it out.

TGTGCCTGGAACAGGGGAAGCACAGATACGCAGTATTTT	CAWNRGSTDTQYF	TRBD1	.	TRBV30	TRBJ2-3
TGTGCCAGTAGCCTCGCCACTGTCCGAGAGACCCAGTACTTC	CASSLATVRETQYF	.	.	TRBV19	TRBJ2-5
TGTGCCAGCGGGTTGTCACGGCTCTTCAATGAGCAGTTCTTC	CASGLSRLFNEQFF	.	.	TRBV7-7	TRBJ2-1
TGTGCCAGCAGGCACGGGGGGAGTAATTCACCCCTCCACTTT	CASRHGGSNSPLHF	.	.	TRBV14	TRBJ1-6
TGCGCCAGCAGCTTGGGCGGGGACAGCTATGGCTACACCTTC	CASSLGGDSYGYTF	TRBD1	.	TRBV5-1	TRBJ1-2
TGTGCCAGTAGTATTCAGGGGGCCGCTGGAAACACCATATATTTT	CASSIQGAAGNTIYF	TRBD1	once	TRBV19	TRBJ1-3
TGTGCCACCAGCAGAGACACAGGGGGCAGCTATGGCTACACCTTC	CATSRDTGGSYGYTF	TRBD1	.	TRBV15	TRBJ1-2
TGTGCCAGCAGCTCGCAGATAGCTAGCACAGATACGCAGTATTTT	CASSSQIASTDTQYF	.	.	TRBV11-3	TRBJ2-3
TGTGCCAGCAGCCTTACAGGGCTCTCTAGCTATGGCTACACCTTC	CASSLTGLSSYGYTF	.	.	TRBV11-3	TRBJ1-2
TGTGCCAGCACCACCTGGACAGGGAAGACAGATACGCAGTATTTT	CASTTWTGKTDTQYF	TRBD1	.	TRBV6-8	TRBJ2-3